This T cell receptor (beta chain) was documented in a study of early T cells in non-severe SARS-CoV-2 infection. This clonotype was recorded many times. TCRdb processed the 5' RACE reads anew with MiXCR; each CDR3 protein has one entry. Of 45,000 to 75,000 distinct CDR3 sequences in the sample, 5.6% were seen once. Germline CDR1 LGHNA, CDR2 YNFKEQ. The CDR3 is made up of 14 amino acids. Trimming pared 4 bases from V and 8 bases from J, leaving 15 bases between. Material for sequencing was whole blood. The TCR originated in an adult who was a healthcare worker with PCR-confirmed SARS-CoV-2 infection or an uninfected control (not recorded which). The V gene is TRBV4-2, the J gene TRBJ2-1; D gene uncertain. The CDR3: CASSRDDRTHEQFF. In nucleotides, the CDR3 is TGTGCCAGCAGCCGAGATGACCGAACGCATGAGCAGTTCTTC.